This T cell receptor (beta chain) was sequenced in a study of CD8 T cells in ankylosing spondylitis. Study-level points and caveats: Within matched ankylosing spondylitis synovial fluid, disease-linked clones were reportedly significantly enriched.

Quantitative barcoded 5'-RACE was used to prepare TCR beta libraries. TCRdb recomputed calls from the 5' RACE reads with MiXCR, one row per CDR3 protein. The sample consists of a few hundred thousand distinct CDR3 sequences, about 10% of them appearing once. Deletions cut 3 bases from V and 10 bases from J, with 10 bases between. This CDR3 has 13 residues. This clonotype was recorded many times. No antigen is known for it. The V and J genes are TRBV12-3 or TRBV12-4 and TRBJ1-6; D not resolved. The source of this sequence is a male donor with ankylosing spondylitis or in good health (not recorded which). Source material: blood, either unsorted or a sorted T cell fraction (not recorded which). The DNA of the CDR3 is TGTGCCAGCAGTTTTTCACAAGGATCACCCCTCCACTTT. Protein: CASSFSQGSPLHF.